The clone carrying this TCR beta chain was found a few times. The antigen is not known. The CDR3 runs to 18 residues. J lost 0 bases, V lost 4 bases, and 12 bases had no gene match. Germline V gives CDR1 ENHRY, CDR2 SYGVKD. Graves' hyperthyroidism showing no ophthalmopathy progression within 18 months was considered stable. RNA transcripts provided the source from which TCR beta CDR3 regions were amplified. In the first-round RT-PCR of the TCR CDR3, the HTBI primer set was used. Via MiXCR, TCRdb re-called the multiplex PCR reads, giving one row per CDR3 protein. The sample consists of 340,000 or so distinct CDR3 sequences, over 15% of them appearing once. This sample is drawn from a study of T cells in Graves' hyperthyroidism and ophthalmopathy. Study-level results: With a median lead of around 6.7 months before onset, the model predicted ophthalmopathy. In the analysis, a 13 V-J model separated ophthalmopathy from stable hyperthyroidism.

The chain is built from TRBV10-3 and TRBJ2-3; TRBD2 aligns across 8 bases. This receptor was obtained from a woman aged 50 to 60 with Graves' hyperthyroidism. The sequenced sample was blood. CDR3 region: CAISVVSGAPSSTDTQYF. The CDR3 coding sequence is TGTGCCATCAGTGTGGTTAGCGGGGCCCCCTCTAGCACAGATACGCAGTATTTT.